The 12 T cell receptor beta chains reported below all come from one sample, sequenced in a study of CD8 T cells in Susac syndrome. Reverse transcription of roughly 0.5 to 1 ug RNA was carried out with random hexamers. TCRdb ran MiXCR on the immunoSEQ multiplex PCR reads and lists one entry per CDR3 protein. The table shows 130,000 or so distinct CDR3 sequences, with roughly 89% occurring only once. The sequenced sample was CD8+ T cells from PBMCs. Receptors were obtained from a human donor with multiple sclerosis.

This sequence joins TRBV30 and TRBJ2-2, with TRBD1 identical over 9 bases. Trimming removed 3 bases from V and 7 bases from J; junction bases left unmatched: 0. In germline, CDR1 is GTSNPN, CDR2 SVGIG (reference sequence). This CDR3 has 12 amino acids. CDR3 sequence: CAWRGQGGELFF. The CDR3 DNA reads TGTGCCTGGAGGGGACAGGGCGGGGAGCTGTTTTTT.

This chain joins TRBV3-1 and TRBJ1-1; a possible D gene is TRBD1 (5 bases). Germline V CDR1 and CDR2: LGHDT, YNNKEL (reference sequence). The CDR3 has 14 amino acids. The V gene lost 11 bases and the J gene lost 2 bases, with 18 bases spanning the gap. CDR3 loop: CAGTTQVLNTEAFF. CDR3 bases: TGTGCCGGCACCACACAGGTCTTAAACACTGAAGCTTTCTTT.

This chain joins TRBV29-1 and TRBJ2-5; TRBD1 or TRBD2 may be the D gene (5 bases each). V lost 2 bases to trimming and J lost 1 base, with 14 bases between them. The CDR3 spans 15 residues. Germline V CDR1 and CDR2: SQVTM, ANQGSEA. The DNA of the CDR3 is TGCAGCGTTGAATTTAAAGGGACCACCCAAGAGACCCAGTACTTC. Translated, it gives CSVEFKGTTQETQYF.

DNA for the CDR3: TGTGCCAGCAGCCAAGATTCCGGGTTCACAGATACGCAGTATTTT. This codes for CASSQDSGFTDTQYF. This rearrangement joins TRBV3-1 to TRBJ2-3; no clear D gene. Germline CDR1 reads LGHDT; CDR2 reads YNNKEL (reference sequence). The CDR3 length is 15 residues. V was clipped by 0 bases and J by 2 bases, with 9 bases between them.

The genes are TRBV5-4 and TRBJ2-2, with a possible D match to TRBD1 (6 bases). Per germline, CDR1 SGHNT and CDR2 YYREEE (reference sequence). Trimming stripped 7 bases from V and 0 bases from J, with 10 bases between. CDR3 size: 14 residues. Here the CDR3 reads CASYGTPNTGELFF. In DNA form, the CDR3 reads TGTGCCAGCTACGGGACACCGAACACCGGGGAGCTGTTTTTT. Combining the CDR3 with reference TRBV5-4 and TRBJ2-2 gives the whole variable domain ETGVTQSPTHLIKTRGQQVTLRCSSQSGHNTVSWYQQALGQGPQFIFQYYREEENGRGNFPPRFSGLQFPNYSSELNVNALELDDSALYLCASYGTPNTGELFFGEGSRLTVL.

V gene TRBV29-1 combines with J gene TRBJ2-7; D not certain. V was cut by 5 bases and J by 3 bases, with 11 bases left in between. The CDR3 covers 12 residues. Looked up from germline, CDR1 is SQVTM and CDR2 is ANQGSEA. The CDR3 region has the DNA TGCAGCGTTCAAGCCTACAGCTACGAGCAGTACTTC. Translating it yields CSVQAYSYEQYF.

J is TRBJ1-1 and V is TRBV5-4; no clear D. The CDR3 contains 14 residues. The germline CDR1 and CDR2 sequences are SGHNT and YYREEE (reference sequence). V lost 4 bases to trimming and J lost 1 base, with 11 bases between them. Here the CDR3 DNA reads TGTGCCAGCAGCATTCGAGGAGGGAACACTGAAGCTTTCTTT. It translates to CASSIRGGNTEAFF.

This chain joins TRBV2 and TRBJ2-1, with a tentative D call TRBD1 (6 bases). V lost 10 bases and J lost 4, with 14 bases in between. The CDR3 runs to 13 residues. The germline V gene encodes CDR1 SNHLY and CDR2 FYNNEI. The CDR3 is CATGGTGYNEQFF. Here the CDR3 DNA reads TGTGCCACCGGTGGTACAGGGTACAATGAGCAGTTCTTC.

The V call is TRBV29-1, the J call TRBJ1-1, with TRBD1 as a possible D gene (6 bases). The CDR3 is 14 residues long. Trimming pared 3 bases from V and 3 bases from J, leaving 14 bases between. Germline CDR1 is SQVTM and CDR2 is ANQGSEA. The CDR3 region has the DNA TGCAGCGTTGAGAAGGGGGTAGGGCACACTGAAGCTTTCTTT. Translating gives CSVEKGVGHTEAFF.

CDR3 nucleotides: TGTGCCACCAGCAGTCCCGGGGACAGGGGCTACGAGCAGTACTTC. Its translation: CATSSPGDRGYEQYF. The gene calls are TRBV15 and TRBJ2-7, with 10 bases matching TRBD1. V lost 3 bases and J lost 3; bases outside the gene matches: 5. Germline-derived CDR1 and CDR2 are LNHNV and YYDKDF (reference sequence). This CDR3 spans 15 amino acids.

This chain links TRBV29-1 with TRBJ1-2; no clear D gene. This CDR3 is 11 amino acids long. V lost 5 bases and J lost 6, with 10 bases in between. The germline CDR1 and CDR2 sequences are SQVTM and ANQGSEA. The CDR3 here is CSVWMGDGYTF. CDR3 coding DNA: TGCAGCGTTTGGATGGGTGATGGCTACACCTTC.

V usage is TRBV7-9 and J usage is TRBJ2-5; D remains ambiguous. Trimming stripped 0 bases from V and 3 bases from J, with 5 bases between. Germline V gene data show CDR1 as SEHNR and CDR2 as FQNEAQ (reference sequence). The CDR3 has 13 amino acids. CDR3 protein: CASSLAPEETQYF. CDR3 DNA sequence: TGTGCCAGCAGCTTAGCACCGGAAGAGACCCAGTACTTC.